This T cell receptor beta chain was captured by sequencing in a study of blood T cell repertoires in COVID-19. Background on the study: COVID-19 samples from acute and convalescent phases originated in the United States, Italy and Spain. PBMCs, B-cell-depleted T cells, or T cells were the source of the cDNA or gDNA that made up the material.

This CDR3 contains 14 residues. The germline V gene has CDR1 SGHAT and CDR2 FQNNGV. Losses at the gene ends were 5 bases for V and 4 bases for J; bases not matched to a gene: 6. How the authors handled the data: Amplification with reference gene primers provided the estimates of nucleated cell counts. Clones were read by immunoSEQ multiplex PCR, and TCRdb kept only the in-frame ones, dropping some. Clone size and the V and J calls come from that table; the DNA yielded D and trimming. The data show a few hundred thousand clones, about three quarters seen once. This receptor was identified in an elderly woman with acute or convalescent COVID-19. This rearrangement joins TRBV11-2 to TRBJ2-5; TRBD1 aligns across 8 bases. What was sequenced was peripheral blood. This CDR3 is CASSETTGGETQYF. CDR3 nucleotide sequence: TGTGCCAGCAGCGAGACCACAGGGGGAGAGACCCAGTACTTC.